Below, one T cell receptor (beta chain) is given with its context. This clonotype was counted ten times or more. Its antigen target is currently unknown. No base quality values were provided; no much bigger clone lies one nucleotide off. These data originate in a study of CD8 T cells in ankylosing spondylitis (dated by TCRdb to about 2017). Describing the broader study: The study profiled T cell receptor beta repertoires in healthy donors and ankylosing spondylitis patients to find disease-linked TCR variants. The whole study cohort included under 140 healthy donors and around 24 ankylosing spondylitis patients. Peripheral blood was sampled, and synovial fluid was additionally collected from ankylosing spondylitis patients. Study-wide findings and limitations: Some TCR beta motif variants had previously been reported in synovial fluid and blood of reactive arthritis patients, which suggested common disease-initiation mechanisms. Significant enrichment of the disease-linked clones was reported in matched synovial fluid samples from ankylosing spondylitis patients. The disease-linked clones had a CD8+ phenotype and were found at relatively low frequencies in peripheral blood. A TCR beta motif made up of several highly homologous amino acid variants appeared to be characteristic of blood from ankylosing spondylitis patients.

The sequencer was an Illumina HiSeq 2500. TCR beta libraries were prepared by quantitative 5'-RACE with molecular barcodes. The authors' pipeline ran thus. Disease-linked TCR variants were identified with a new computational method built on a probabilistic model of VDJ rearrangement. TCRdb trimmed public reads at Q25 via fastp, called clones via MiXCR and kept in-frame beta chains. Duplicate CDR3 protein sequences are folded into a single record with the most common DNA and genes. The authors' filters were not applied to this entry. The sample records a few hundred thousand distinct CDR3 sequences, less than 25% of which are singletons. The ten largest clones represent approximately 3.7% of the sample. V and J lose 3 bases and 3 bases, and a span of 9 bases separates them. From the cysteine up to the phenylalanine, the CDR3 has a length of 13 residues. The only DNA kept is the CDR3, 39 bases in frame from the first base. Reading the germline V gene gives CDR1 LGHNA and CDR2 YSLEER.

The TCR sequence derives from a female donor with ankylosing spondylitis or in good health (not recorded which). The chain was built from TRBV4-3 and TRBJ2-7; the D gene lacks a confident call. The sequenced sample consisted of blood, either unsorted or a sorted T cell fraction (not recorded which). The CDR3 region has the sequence CASSHDLDYEQYF. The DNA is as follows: TGCGCCAGCAGCCACGACCTGGACTACGAGCAGTACTTC.